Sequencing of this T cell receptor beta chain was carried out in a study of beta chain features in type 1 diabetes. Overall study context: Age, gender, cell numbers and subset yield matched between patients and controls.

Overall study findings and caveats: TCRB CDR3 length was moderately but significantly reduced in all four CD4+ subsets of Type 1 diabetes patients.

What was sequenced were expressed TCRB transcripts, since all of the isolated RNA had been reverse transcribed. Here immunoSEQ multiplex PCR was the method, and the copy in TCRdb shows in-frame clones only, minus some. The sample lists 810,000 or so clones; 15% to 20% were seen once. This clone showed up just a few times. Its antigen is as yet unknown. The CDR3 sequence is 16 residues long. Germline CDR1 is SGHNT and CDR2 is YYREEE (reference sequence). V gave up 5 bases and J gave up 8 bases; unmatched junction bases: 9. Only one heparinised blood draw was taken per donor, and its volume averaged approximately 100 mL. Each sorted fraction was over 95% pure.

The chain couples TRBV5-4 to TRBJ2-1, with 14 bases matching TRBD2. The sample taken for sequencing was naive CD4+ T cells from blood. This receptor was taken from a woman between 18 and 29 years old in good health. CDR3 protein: CASRGGTSGSGDEQFF. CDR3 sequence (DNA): TGTGCCAGCAGAGGAGGGACTAGCGGGAGTGGGGATGAGCAGTTCTTC.